One and the same sample provided the 12 T cell receptor beta chains below, sequenced in a study of CD8+ T cells in alopecia areata. TCR sequencing used cDNA made by reverse transcription of extracted RNA. Sequencing used immunoSEQ multiplex PCR; TCRdb keeps in-frame clones, though not all of them. The repertoire holds over 85,000 clones, about two fifths seen once, with 1% to 1.5% in the top ten. Sequencing input: CD4+ T cells sorted from blood. The receptors here all came from a human donor with alopecia areata.

The chain joins TRBV27 to TRBJ2-7; no firm D call. Trimming shortened V by 3 bases and J by 1 base, and 13 bases separated the two germline ends. The CDR3 is made up of 15 amino acids. Germline CDR1 reads MNHEY; CDR2 reads SMNVEV (reference sequence). CDR3 protein: CASSFTVVGSYEQYF. Written as DNA, the CDR3 is TGTGCCAGCAGTTTCACTGTGGTCGGATCCTACGAGCAGTACTTC.

V usage is TRBV11-2 and J usage is TRBJ2-5; 8 nucleotides match TRBD1. The germline V gene has CDR1 SGHAT and CDR2 FQNNGV. The CDR3 is made up of 16 amino acids. The J segment lost 5 bases and the V segment lost 2 bases, leaving 10 bases of the junction unmatched. The CDR3 DNA sequence: TGTGCCAGCAGCTTACGGGACCAGGGGGCGCGGGAGACCCAGTACTTC. Protein sequence: CASSLRDQGARETQYF. Combining the CDR3 with reference TRBV11-2 and TRBJ2-5 gives the whole variable domain EAGVAQSPRYKIIEKRQSVAFWCNPISGHATLYWYQQILGQGPKLLIQFQNNGVVDDSQLPKDRFSAERLKGVDSTLKIQPAKLEDSAVYLCASSLRDQGARETQYFGPGTRLLVL.

This clone occurred a few times. This chain connects TRBV28 to TRBJ2-1, with D uncertain. From germline, CDR1 is MDHEN and CDR2 SYDVKM. V shed 5 bases and J shed 5 bases, with 4 bases lying between them. The CDR3 is 11 residues long. CDR3 in amino acids: CASSGDNEQFF. In DNA, the CDR3 is TGTGCCAGCAGTGGGGACAATGAGCAGTTCTTC.

The J gene is TRBJ2-5, the V gene TRBV4-3; D remains unclear. Germline V CDR1 and CDR2: LGHNA, YSLEER. The CDR3 is 13 amino acids. Deletions cut 0 bases from V and 7 bases from J, with 9 bases between. CDR3 amino acids: CASSQDQFGTQYF. The CDR3 DNA follows: TGCGCCAGCAGCCAAGACCAGTTTGGGACCCAGTACTTC.

V usage is TRBV4-1 and J usage is TRBJ2-1, with 8 bases that match TRBD1. The CDR3 is 15 residues long. Germline CDR1 is MGHRA and CDR2 is YSYEKL. The V segment lost 4 bases and the J segment 4 bases; nucleotides outside the gene matches: 6. The CDR3 nucleotides read TGCGCCAGCAGCCGGGGGGACAGGCCGTACAATGAGCAGTTCTTC. Translated: CASSRGDRPYNEQFF.

The rearrangement links TRBV29-1 to TRBJ2-2, with 7 bases aligning to TRBD1. The CDR3 is made up of 19 amino acids. Germline CDR1 and CDR2: SQVTM and ANQGSEA. The V gene end was trimmed by 6 bases and the J gene end by 0 bases; junction bases not matched to a gene: 19. The CDR3 sequence is CSVTGAEGEKFANTGELFF. As DNA, the CDR3 is TGCAGCGTAACAGGGGCCGAGGGCGAGAAGTTCGCGAACACCGGGGAGCTGTTTTTT.

The chain employs TRBV29-1 and TRBJ2-7; D is unresolved. Germline V gene lookup returns CDR1 SQVTM and CDR2 ANQGSEA. The CDR3 loop spans 14 amino acids. Trimming cost V 4 bases and J 0 bases, with 13 bases left between them. CDR3 sequence (DNA): TGCAGCGTTGGTAGGACGGCAAGCTCCTACGAGCAGTACTTC. Translating gives CSVGRTASSYEQYF.

In its sample, this clone was seen a few times. V gene TRBV20-1 combines with J gene TRBJ2-7; 8 nucleotides match TRBD1. The CDR3 totals 11 residues. In germline, CDR1 is DFQATT, CDR2 SNEGSKA (reference sequence). The CDR3 sequence: CSRDRYYEQYF. The DNA for the CDR3 is TGCAGCCGGGACAGGTACTACGAGCAGTACTTC.

V gene TRBV18 combines with J gene TRBJ2-7, with TRBD2 identical over 11 bases. Germline V lookup: CDR1 KGHSH, CDR2 LQKENI. The J segment lost 6 bases and the V segment lost 4 bases, leaving 11 bases of the junction unmatched. The CDR3 runs 16 residues. CDR3 sequence: CASSLQTSGITREQYF. The CDR3 region has the DNA TGTGCCAGCTCACTACAGACTAGCGGGATAACTCGCGAGCAGTACTTC.

The V call is TRBV15, the J call TRBJ2-1, with D perhaps TRBD1 (5 bases). The CDR3 runs to 17 residues. The ends were cut back, 2 bases at V and 0 bases at J, with 14 bases in the middle. CDR1 and CDR2 from the germline V gene are LNHNV and YYDKDF (reference sequence). CDR3 nucleotides: TGTGCCACCAGCAGAAAAGGCCAGGGAAGCTCCTACAATGAGCAGTTCTTC. Translation: CATSRKGQGSSYNEQFF.

This clone has a handful of counts. The rearrangement joins TRBV5-1 to TRBJ2-1; 11 bases map to TRBD2. Germline CDR1 SGHRS, CDR2 YFSETQ. There are 18 residues in the CDR3. V was pared by 4 bases and J by 2 bases, with 11 bases of the junction left unmatched. The CDR3 spells CASSLRSSGRATYNEQFF. The CDR3 DNA is TGCGCCAGCAGCCTACGGAGTAGCGGGAGGGCTACCTACAATGAGCAGTTCTTC.

The chain is built from TRBV5-1 and TRBJ1-1; D is unclear. V gave up 0 bases and J gave up 5 bases, with 11 bases separating them. CDR1 SGHRS and CDR2 YFSETQ come from the germline V gene. The CDR3 runs 14 residues. CDR3 protein: CASSLGATGTEAFF. As DNA, the CDR3 is TGCGCCAGCAGCTTGGGGGCCACGGGAACTGAAGCTTTCTTT.